The rows below give T cell receptor beta chains drawn from one sample of a study of blood T cell repertoires in COVID-19. Only in-frame clones appear in the TCRdb table, and some are missing; sequencing was by immunoSEQ multiplex PCR. The sample lists approximately 400,000 clones, 81% seen once, with 0.85% to 1.2% in the top ten. Sample: peripheral blood. The receptors shown here come from a human donor with acute or convalescent COVID-19. The donor label of this sample is uncertain. The CDR3 runs from the conserved cysteine through the conserved F or W. A D gene is named only where the DNA matches it firmly. A clone size is listed for some rows: how often the clone was seen (once, few, many), or a class if it is expanded.

J,size,V,D,DNA,CDR3
TRBJ1-1,NA,TRBV9,TRBD1,TGTGCCAGCAGCGTAGCCGAAGGCAGGGGGGAAGCTTTCTTT,CASSVAEGRGEAFF
TRBJ1-1,NA,TRBV28,NA,TGTGCCAGCCCTCCGGCGGCAGGGGATAAAACTGAAGCTTTCTTT,CASPPAAGDKTEAFF
TRBJ1-5,NA,TRBV27,TRBD1,TGTGCCAGCAGTTCGAGGGGGCTAGGCCAGCCCCAGCATTTT,CASSSRGLGQPQHF
TRBJ1-6,NA,TRBV30,TRBD1,TGTGCCGCGGAATCGACAGGGGTGAATTCACCCCTCCACTTT,CAAESTGVNSPLHF
TRBJ2-5,NA,TRBV21-1,NA,TGTGCCAGCATCCTCCTCCCGGGACTAGCGGAAGAGACCCAGTACTTC,CASILLPGLAEETQYF
TRBJ1-2,few,TRBV29-1,TRBD1,TGCAGCGTTCGGACAGGTGCGGGCTATGGCTACACCTTC,CSVRTGAGYGYTF
TRBJ2-1,NA,TRBV5-1,NA,TGCGCCAGCAGCCCCTTAGGAGGGGGCCGGTACAATGAGCAGTTCTTC,CASSPLGGGRYNEQFF
TRBJ1-2,NA,TRBV7-8,NA,TGTGCCAGCATCGAACAACCAGTGGCCCGTCCCTATGGCTACACCTTC,CASIEQPVARPYGYTF
TRBJ2-7,NA,TRBV28,TRBD2,TGTGCCAGCAGCCCTGTATCTAGCGGGAGCTACGAGCAGTACTTC,CASSPVSSGSYEQYF
TRBJ2-3,once,TRBV7-9,NA,TGTGCCAGCAGCCGAGGGGGATACACAGATACGCAGTATTTT,CASSRGGYTDTQYF
TRBJ1-6,NA,TRBV11-1,TRBD1,TGTGCCAGCAGCCCGAGTGGGACAGTTGATAATTCACCCCTCCACTTT,CASSPSGTVDNSPLHF
TRBJ1-3,once,TRBV3-1/TRBV3-2,NA,TGTGCCAGCAGCCAGTTCCTGAGACGGGATCTACGCGGAAACACCATATATTTT,CASSQFLRRDLRGNTIYF
TRBJ2-1,NA,TRBV19,NA,TGTGCCAGTAGTTACCCCCAGGGGCGTGAGCAGTTCTTC,CASSYPQGREQFF
TRBJ2-3,NA,TRBV7-8,NA,TGTGCCAGCAGCTTTAGGTGGGAGGATACGCAGTATTTT,CASSFRWEDTQYF
TRBJ1-1,NA,TRBV5-1,NA,TGCGCCAGCAGGTTCAGGGGAGAGGTTAGTGGGAACACTGAAGCTTTCTTT,CASRFRGEVSGNTEAFF
TRBJ2-1,NA,TRBV21-1,NA,TGTGCCAGCAGACCTAGGATGCTAGCGGGAAGCTCCTACAATGAGCAGTTCTTC,CASRPRMLAGSSYNEQFF